This TCR beta chain was recorded in a study of CXCR3-negative and CXCR3-positive naive CD8 T cells (dated by TCRdb to the late 2010s). Study-wide context: In total, 120 million to 150 million TRB reads were obtained, which works out to roughly 1.5 +/- 0.3 million reads per library. The diversity and physicochemical repertoire analyses included more than nine donors pooled from two independent experiments. Naive subsets from several donors and memory cells from 3 donors were included in the TRBV-TRBJ cluster analysis.

Note on this clonotype: Its binding antigen is unknown.

For each CD8+ T cell subset, flow sorting was done in triplicate, and roughly 320,000 cells per subset went directly into RLT lysis buffer. To exclude memory contaminants, naive CD8+ T cells were stringently defined as CD45RO-CCR7+CD27+CD95-. Peripheral blood mononuclear cells were isolated from buffy coats using standard density gradient centrifugation. A FACSAria III was used to flow-sort naive CD8+ T cells into CXCR3-negative and CXCR3-positive populations. Total RNA was extracted from sorted cells using an RNeasy Mini Kit. General study outcomes and caveats: TRB CDR3s from CXCR3-positive naive cells showed higher hydrophobicity (lower Kidera factor 4), lower energy, and higher strength and volume indices than CXCR3-negative naive cells. Surface CD5, linked to self-reactivity in mice, was comparable between naive subsets; TCR interaction strength was therefore also inferred from TRB CDR3 physicochemical properties. Because CXCR3 expression was partially decreased after cryopreservation, freshly isolated PBMCs were used for most assays. Repertoire diversity was comparably high in both naive subsets but much lower in memory CD8+ T cells. Within the same donor, TRBV-TRBJ usage looked similar between naive CXCR3-negative and CXCR3-positive cells, but memory cells had distinct patterns.

TCRdb names NextSeq 550 as the instrument used. The Human TCR Profiling Kit (MiLaboratory) was used to make UMI-labeled 5' RACE TRB cDNA libraries. The full amount of extracted RNA was used for cDNA synthesis, and the full amount of resulting cDNA was used for PCR amplification. The libraries were made side by side, with each library going through the same number of PCR cycles. As for the authors' bioinformatics: MIGEC and MiXCR extracted about 50,000 +/- 10,000 unique UMI-labeled TRB cDNA molecules per library, requiring at least two reads per UMI. Each library averaged about 40,000 +/- 10,000 functional in-frame TRB CDR3 nucleotide clonotypes without stop codons. After downsampling to 5000 UMI-labeled TRB molecules per sample, diversity metrics such as normalized Shannon-Wiener and Chao1 were calculated in VDJtools. Clonotype-size-weighted physicochemical properties of the central five CDR3 residues (interaction energy, strength, volume and Kidera factor 4) were computed in VDJtools. TCRdb reprocessed the public reads and reports one entry per CDR3 protein sequence, without DNA. These V and J calls are TCRdb output, not the study's own analysis. The sample's table covers approximately 58,000 distinct CDR3 sequences. 0.42% of the sample rests with the top ten.

Sequencing was done on a sample of naive CXCR3- CD8+ T cells from blood. The meaning of the sample's cell subset or site label: CD45RO-CCR7+CD27+CD95- naive CD8+ T cells lacking CXCR3 (TNR3-). The sequence was obtained from a human donor in good health. Some clones in this sample may be carry-over from other donors' samples.

CDR3 sequence: CASSWSAGGYNEQFF. The sequence is built from TRBV5-1 and TRBJ2-1; as DNA is missing, the TRBD2 call by TCRdb cannot be tested. Measured from the cysteine to the phenylalanine, the CDR3 is 15 residues long. No DNA is given. Via the germline V gene, CDR1 is SGHRS and CDR2 YFSETQ.